This is a list of T cell receptor beta chains from one sample in a study of shared clonotypes between healthy human individuals. Repertoires were generated with immunoSEQ multiplex PCR, while TCRdb's copy carries only in-frame clones and drops some. This sample has fewer than 400,000 clones, with approximately 74% found just once. The sequenced material came from memory CD4+ T cells sorted from blood. The receptors derive from a man aged 25-45 years in good health. CDR3s include the opening cysteine and the closing phenylalanine or tryptophan. A D gene is named only where the DNA matches it firmly. Size is stated for part of the rows, as once, few or many counts, or as a class when the clone is expanded.

abundance,d_gene,j_gene,v_gene,CDR3aa,CDR3nt
.,TRBD2,TRBJ2-1,TRBV10-3,CAISERSGRVDEQFF,TGTGCCATCAGTGAGAGGAGCGGGAGGGTCGATGAGCAGTTCTTC
few,.,TRBJ2-1,TRBV7-9,CASSLGGGEQFF,TGTGCCAGCAGCTTAGGAGGTGGTGAGCAGTTCTTC
.,.,TRBJ2-7,TRBV5-1,CVSGTEPYEQYF,TGCGTCAGCGGGACAGAACCCTACGAGCAGTACTTC
once,TRBD1,TRBJ2-3,TRBV7-9,CASSLPGTGGFASTDTQYF,TGTGCCAGCAGCTTGCCCGGGACAGGGGGATTTGCTAGCACAGATACGCAGTATTTT
few,.,TRBJ1-3,TRBV2,CASSRSPWDTIYF,TGTGCCAGCAGTCGTTCCCCCTGGGACACCATATATTTT
once,.,TRBJ2-5,TRBV6-5,CASRRTLVETQYF,TGTGCCAGCAGGAGGACACTAGTAGAGACCCAGTACTTC
.,TRBD2,TRBJ2-2,TRBV5-4,CASSASVTSSAGELFF,TGTGCCAGCAGCGCCTCGGTGACTAGCAGCGCCGGGGAGCTGTTTTTT
many,.,TRBJ2-5,TRBV29-1,CSPGGTAAETQYF,TGCAGCCCTGGTGGTACGGCGGCGGAGACCCAGTACTTC
.,.,TRBJ2-2,TRBV5-1,CASSLLQGSTGELFF,TGCGCCAGCAGCTTGTTACAGGGTAGCACCGGGGAGCTGTTTTTT
.,.,TRBJ2-2,TRBV6-1,CASSENGGTNTGELFF,TGTGCCAGCAGTGAAAATGGAGGAACGAACACCGGGGAGCTGTTTTTT
.,.,TRBJ2-2,TRBV5-5,CASSNSVNTGELFF,TGTGCCAGCAGCAACTCTGTGAACACCGGGGAGCTGTTTTTT
.,TRBD2,TRBJ2-1,TRBV5-8,CASSLWGGRDYNEQFF,TGTGCCAGCAGCTTGTGGGGCGGGAGGGATTACAATGAGCAGTTCTTC
.,.,TRBJ1-5,TRBV30,CALAMWGNQPQHF,TGTGCTCTCGCGATGTGGGGCAATCAGCCCCAGCATTTT
.,.,TRBJ2-1,TRBV28,CASSTDAHNEQFF,TGTGCCAGCAGTACGGACGCCCACAATGAGCAGTTCTTC
.,TRBD2,TRBJ2-7,TRBV5-5,CASSPGGGLRSYEQYF,TGTGCCAGCAGCCCGGGAGGGGGACTACGTTCCTACGAGCAGTACTTC
.,TRBD2,TRBJ2-2,TRBV28,CASSLSGNWELFF,TGTGCCAGCAGCCTTAGCGGGAACTGGGAGCTGTTTTTT
.,TRBD1,TRBJ2-7,TRBV13,CASSLELMGQGDYEQYF,TGTGCCAGCAGTCTCGAGTTAATGGGACAGGGAGACTACGAGCAGTACTTC
.,.,TRBJ2-5,TRBV25-1,CASTRQGETQYF,TGTGCCAGCACTCGGCAGGGTGAGACCCAGTACTTC
.,TRBD2,TRBJ2-7,TRBV5-6,CASSLQILAGAREQYF,TGTGCCAGCAGCTTGCAGATCCTAGCGGGAGCTCGAGAGCAGTACTTC
.,.,TRBJ1-2,TRBV6-1,CASSATRGANYGYTF,TGTGCCAGCAGTGCCACCCGGGGGGCGAACTATGGCTACACCTTC
.,.,TRBJ2-3,TRBV10-3,CAISSREKLTDTQYF,TGTGCCATCAGTTCGAGGGAGAAGCTTACAGATACGCAGTATTTT
.,.,TRBJ1-3,TRBV11-2,CASSLREVHSGNTIYF,TGTGCCAGCAGCTTAAGAGAAGTCCACTCTGGAAACACCATATATTTT
.,.,TRBJ2-7,TRBV28,CASSLGTGTLYF,TGTGCCAGCAGTTTAGGAACCGGGACTCTGTACTTC
.,TRBD2,TRBJ2-3,TRBV5-4,CAGTDFSGGRQYF,TGTGCCGGTACCGACTTTAGCGGGGGTAGGCAGTATTTT
.,.,TRBJ2-2,TRBV11-2,CASSLDRLGTGELFF,TGTGCCAGCAGCTTAGATCGGCTAGGCACCGGGGAGCTGTTTTTT
.,TRBD1,TRBJ2-3,TRBV5-1,CASDRGEADTQYF,TGCGCCAGCGACAGGGGGGAGGCAGATACGCAGTATTTT
.,TRBD1,TRBJ2-7,TRBV25-1,CASSPGTGYSYEQYF,TGTGCCAGCAGCCCCGGGACAGGGTACTCCTACGAGCAGTACTTC
few,.,TRBJ2-7,TRBV6-6,CASSYGGGPTEEQYF,TGTGCCAGCAGTTACGGGGGCGGACCTACTGAAGAGCAGTACTTC
.,.,TRBJ1-5,TRBV30,CAWSRGFQPQHF,TGTGCCTGGAGTCGGGGATTTCAGCCCCAGCATTTT
.,.,TRBJ2-1,TRBV11-3,CASSSPRSSYNEQFF,TGTGCCAGCAGCTCTCCTCGGAGCTCCTACAATGAGCAGTTCTTC
.,TRBD2,TRBJ2-5,TRBV5-5,CASSPGLAGIGTQYF,TGTGCCAGCAGCCCAGGACTAGCCGGAATTGGGACCCAGTACTTC
once,.,TRBJ2-6,TRBV5-1,CASTMTGAGGANVLTF,TGCGCCAGCACCATGACAGGAGCAGGGGGGGCCAACGTCCTGACTTTC
.,TRBD2,TRBJ2-1,TRBV29-1,CSVRRGTSFNEQFF,TGCAGCGTTCGTAGGGGGACTAGCTTCAATGAGCAGTTCTTC
.,.,TRBJ1-5,TRBV4-1,CASSPVSGGGQPQHF,TGCGCCAGCAGCCCAGTAAGTGGTGGGGGTCAGCCCCAGCATTTT
.,.,TRBJ2-7,TRBV18,CASSTGLLTYEQYF,TGTGCCAGCTCAACGGGACTTCTAACCTACGAGCAGTACTTC
.,TRBD2,TRBJ2-1,TRBV7-9,CAGWASGIIGEQFF,TGTGCCGGGTGGGCTAGCGGGATAATAGGGGAGCAGTTCTTC
.,TRBD1,TRBJ2-7,TRBV10-1,CASSFDRTGVHYEQYF,TGCGCCAGCAGTTTCGACCGGACAGGGGTGCACTACGAGCAGTACTTC
.,.,TRBJ1-5,TRBV6-1,CASSVEGGNQPQHF,TGTGCCAGCAGTGTAGAGGGAGGAAATCAGCCCCAGCATTTT
once,.,TRBJ1-5,TRBV30,CAWALSNQPQHF,TGTGCCTGGGCGCTGAGCAATCAGCCCCAGCATTTT
.,.,TRBJ2-1,TRBV7-2,CASSPQSGYYNEQFF,TGTGCCAGCAGCCCACAGAGCGGATATTACAATGAGCAGTTCTTC
once,TRBD1,TRBJ1-4,TRBV19,CASSIWGQGVEKLFF,TGTGCCAGTAGTATTTGGGGACAGGGTGTGGAAAAACTGTTTTTT
.,.,TRBJ2-7,TRBV27,CASSRAGTSYEQYF,TGTGCCAGCAGTCGGGCGGGGACCTCCTACGAGCAGTACTTC
once,TRBD2,TRBJ2-7,TRBV19,CASSARTSGIYEQYF,TGTGCCAGTAGTGCACGGACTAGCGGGATCTACGAGCAGTACTTC
few,.,TRBJ1-1,TRBV6-5,CASSYNREMNTEAFF,TGTGCCAGCAGTTACAACAGGGAAATGAACACTGAAGCTTTCTTT
.,.,TRBJ2-7,TRBV7-6,CASSLGIRAYEQYF,TGTGCCAGCAGCTTAGGCATTCGGGCCTACGAGCAGTACTTC
.,TRBD1,TRBJ2-1,TRBV10-1,CASAGTGLKEQFF,TGCGCCAGCGCTGGGACAGGGCTTAAGGAGCAGTTCTTC
.,TRBD1,TRBJ1-2,TRBV28,CASSSQGGTNYGYTF,TGTGCCAGCAGTTCTCAGGGGGGTACTAACTATGGCTACACCTTC
.,.,TRBJ2-7,TRBV10-1,CASSGGNGYEQYF,TGCGCCAGCAGTGGGGGAAACGGGTACGAGCAGTACTTC
.,.,TRBJ2-5,TRBV12-2,CASRFRPPGLAGWETQYF,TGTGCAAGTCGCTTTCGTCCCCCGGGGCTAGCGGGATGGGAGACCCAGTACTTC
few,TRBD2,TRBJ2-1,TRBV28,CASSPSGSSAEQFF,TGTGCCAGCAGTCCCAGCGGGAGTTCTGCTGAGCAGTTCTTC
.,.,TRBJ2-2,TRBV5-6,CASSQTGGSSGELFF,TGTGCCAGCAGCCAGACCGGGGGCTCATCCGGGGAGCTGTTTTTT
.,.,TRBJ2-7,TRBV28,CASITGSPANEQYF,TGTGCCAGCATCACAGGGAGCCCAGCCAACGAGCAGTACTTC
.,TRBD2,TRBJ2-2,TRBV30,CACGGDLNTGELFF,TGTGCCTGCGGGGGGGATCTGAACACCGGGGAGCTGTTTTTT
.,.,TRBJ2-5,TRBV9,CASSPRWGETQYF,TGTGCCAGCAGCCCCAGATGGGGAGAGACCCAGTACTTC
.,TRBD2,TRBJ2-1,TRBV30,CAWRRAGGGGEQFF,TGTGCCTGGCGGCGAGCGGGAGGGGGAGGTGAGCAGTTCTTC
.,TRBD1,TRBJ2-5,TRBV5-1,CASSLGTGGGQETQYF,TGCGCCAGCAGCTTGGGGACAGGGGGAGGGCAAGAGACCCAGTACTTC
.,TRBD2,TRBJ2-7,TRBV2,CASSESGGASYEQYF,TGTGCCAGCAGTGAATCGGGGGGGGCCTCCTACGAGCAGTACTTC
.,.,TRBJ2-1,TRBV2,CASSEGIYNEQFF,TGTGCCAGCAGTGAAGGGATATACAATGAGCAGTTCTTC